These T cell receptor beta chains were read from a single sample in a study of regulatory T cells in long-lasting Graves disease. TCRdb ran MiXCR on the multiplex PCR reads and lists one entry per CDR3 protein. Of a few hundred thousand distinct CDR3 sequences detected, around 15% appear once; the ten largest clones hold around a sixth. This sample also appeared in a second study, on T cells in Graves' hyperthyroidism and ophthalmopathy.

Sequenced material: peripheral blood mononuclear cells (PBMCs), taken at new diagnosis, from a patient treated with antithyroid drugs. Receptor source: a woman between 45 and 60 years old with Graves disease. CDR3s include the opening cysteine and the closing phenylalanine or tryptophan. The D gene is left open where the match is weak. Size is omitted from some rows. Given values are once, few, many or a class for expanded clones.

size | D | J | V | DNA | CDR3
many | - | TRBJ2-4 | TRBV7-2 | TGTGCCAGCAGCTTAGCGCCTGCAAACATTCAGTACTTC | CASSLAPANIQYF
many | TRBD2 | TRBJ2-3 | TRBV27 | TGTGCCAGCGGCAAAGCGGGAGTTGGTACAGATACGCAGTATTTT | CASGKAGVGTDTQYF
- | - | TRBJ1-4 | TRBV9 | TGTGCCAGCAGCGTAGGAGGACCCAATGAAAAACTGTTTTTT | CASSVGGPNEKLFF
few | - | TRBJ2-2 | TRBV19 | TGTGCCAGTAACCGCAGGCTAGGAACCGGGGAGCTGTTTTTT | CASNRRLGTGELFF
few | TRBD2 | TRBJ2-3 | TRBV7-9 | TGTGCCAGCAGCCCCCTAGCGGGAGGGCAGGATACGCAGTATTTT | CASSPLAGGQDTQYF
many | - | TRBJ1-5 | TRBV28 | TGTGCCAGCACGGTGGGGTTAGCGAATCAGCCCCAGCATTTT | CASTVGLANQPQHF
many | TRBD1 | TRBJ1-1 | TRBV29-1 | TGCAGCGGACAACGACAGGGGCGTGGCACTGAAGCTTTCTTT | CSGQRQGRGTEAFF
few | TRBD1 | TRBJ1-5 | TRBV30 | TGTGCCTGGAGTTCCGGACAGGGAGGGGGTCAGCCCCAGCATTTT | CAWSSGQGGGQPQHF
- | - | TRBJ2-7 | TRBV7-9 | TGTGCCAGCAGCGAAGGACTTATTCCCTACGAGCAGTACTTC | CASSEGLIPYEQYF
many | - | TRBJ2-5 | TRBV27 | TGTGCCAGCAGTCCGGGGACAACCGTCCAAGAGACCCAGTACTTC | CASSPGTTVQETQYF